The 8 T cell receptor beta chains in this list originate from one sample, sequenced in a study of regulatory T cells in long-lasting Graves disease. Time point in this sample: persistent/refractory GD, antithyroid drugs over 5 years with positive TRAb. Extracted PBMC RNA gave rise to the TCR library. Building the TCR beta libraries relied on iRepertoire HTBI primers, and CDR3 regions underwent Arm-PCR. MiXCR, applied by TCRdb to the multiplex PCR reads, yields one record per CDR3 protein. Counted here are fewer than 450,000 distinct CDR3 sequences, 23% occurring once; the ten biggest clones make up about a quarter. Specimen: peripheral blood mononuclear cells (PBMCs), collected when the disease was refractory, from a patient treated with antithyroid drugs. The receptors here all came from a female donor with Graves disease.

There are a few counts of this clonotype. This sequence joins TRBV5-1 and TRBJ1-1; TRBD1 matches at 7 bases. The CDR3 sequence is 14 residues long. Trimming took 3 bases from V and 4 from J; bases not matched to a gene: 6. Germline lookup yields CDR1 SGHRS and CDR2 YFSETQ. CDR3 loop: CASSYQGGSTEAFF. The DNA for the CDR3 is TGCGCCAGCAGCTACCAGGGGGGAAGCACTGAAGCTTTCTTT.

The V gene is TRBV4-3, the J gene TRBJ1-2; a weak D match, TRBD1 (5 bases). With 0 bases removed from V and 4 bases from J, the gap between germline ends came to 12 bases. This CDR3 has 15 residues. CDR1 is LGHNA and CDR2 is YSLEER in the germline V gene. DNA of the CDR3: TGCGCCAGCAGCCAAGACCCGACAGTAGTCTATGGCTACACCTTC. Protein product: CASSQDPTVVYGYTF.

The chain combines TRBV28 with TRBJ2-1; 7 bases agree with TRBD2. This CDR3 has 15 residues. The V gene's germline CDR1 is MDHEN and CDR2 SYDVKM. Trimming cost V 1 base and J 4 bases; bases outside gene matches: 4. The DNA for the CDR3 is TGTGCCAGCAGTTTATACCTAGCGGTATACAATGAGCAGTTCTTC. It is translated as CASSLYLAVYNEQFF.

The chain employs TRBV5-1 and TRBJ1-1; D perhaps matches TRBD1 (5 bases). The CDR3 loop spans 22 amino acids. The germline gives CDR1 SGHRS, CDR2 YFSETQ. The V end lost 0 bases, the J end lost 4 bases, and 34 bases lay between the germline ends. CDR3 residues: CASSLAVRPQGQTRGGSTEAFF. CDR3 sequence (DNA): TGCGCCAGCAGCTTGGCGGTTCGTCCCCAGGGTCAGACCCGGGGGGGGAGCACTGAAGCTTTCTTT.

The V call is TRBV12-3 or TRBV12-4, the J call TRBJ1-2; D is unresolved. CDR3 length: 16 amino acids. Trimming took 9 bases from V and 4 from J, leaving 24 bases between them. CDR3: CASPPPPDPPSYGYTF. The CDR3 DNA reads TGTGCCAGTCCCCCCCCCCCCGATCCTCCGAGCTATGGCTACACCTTC.

The sample holds many counts of this clonotype. The chain joins TRBV12-3 or TRBV12-4 to TRBJ2-7, with 7 bases aligning to TRBD2. This CDR3 is built from 15 residues. V dropped 5 bases and J dropped 5; count of bases not matched to a gene: 12. The CDR3 spells CASSTTGTTTDEQYF. The CDR3 DNA sequence: TGTGCCAGCAGTACTACCGGGACTACGACGGACGAGCAGTACTTC.

The CDR3 region has the DNA TGCAGCGTTACCGGGACTAGCGGAGAGGGTGGAGTTCATGAGCAGTTCTTC. This gives the protein CSVTGTSGEGGVHEQFF. The J gene is TRBJ2-1, the V gene TRBV29-1, with 11 bases lining up with TRBD2. Germline V gives CDR1 SQVTM, CDR2 ANQGSEA. V shed 5 bases and J 8 bases; nucleotides not matched to a gene: 17. The CDR3 is 17 residues long.

V usage is TRBV15 and J usage is TRBJ1-2; possibly TRBD1 for D (6 bases). Germline V lookup: CDR1 LNHNV, CDR2 YYDKDF (reference sequence). The CDR3 is made up of 13 amino acids. Trimming shortened V by 0 bases and J by 8 bases, and 10 bases separated the two germline ends. The CDR3 coding sequence is TGTGCCACCAGCAGAGAGCAGGGGCAGGGCTACACCTTC. It translates to CATSREQGQGYTF.